A selection of T cell receptor beta chains follows, all from one sample in a study of T-cell reconstitution after alpha-beta-depleted transplantation in children. TCRdb re-derived calls from the PCR reads in MiXCR, one entry per CDR3 protein. Of 100,000 or so distinct CDR3 sequences in the sample, 20% to 30% are singletons; the top ten hold about a fifth. Specimen: PBMCs, collected before TCRalphabeta/CD19-depleted stem cell transplant. These receptors came from a boy aged 2 to 9 with acute lymphoblastic leukemia, due to receive a stem cell transplant. The CDR3 runs from the conserved cysteine through the conserved F or W. Fields, in order: clone size, J gene, V gene, D gene, CDR3 DNA, CDR3 protein. A D gene is named only where the DNA matches it firmly. Only part of the rows carry a size: once, few, many, or a class if the clone is expanded.

abundance: NA; j_gene: TRBJ2-7; v_gene: TRBV5-1; d_gene: NA; CDR3nt: TGCGCCTTGCATAAGGGCAGGGCGATCGGCGAGCAGTACTTC; CDR3aa: CALHKGRAIGEQYF
abundance: few; j_gene: TRBJ2-1; v_gene: TRBV7-8; d_gene: NA; CDR3nt: TGTGCCAGCAGCTTTTCGGAGGGGCAGTTCTTC; CDR3aa: CASSFSEGQFF
abundance: many; j_gene: TRBJ2-7; v_gene: TRBV9; d_gene: NA; CDR3nt: TGTGCCAGCAGCCCCCGGCGGACCCTTGACGAGCAGTACTTC; CDR3aa: CASSPRRTLDEQYF
abundance: NA; j_gene: TRBJ1-1; v_gene: TRBV5-1; d_gene: TRBD1; CDR3nt: TGCGCCAGCAGCCCGGACAGGTTGGTCACTGAAGCTTTCTTT; CDR3aa: CASSPDRLVTEAFF
abundance: NA; j_gene: TRBJ2-1; v_gene: TRBV27; d_gene: TRBD2; CDR3nt: TGTGCCAGCAGTCAACTAGCGCCGAGCTCCTACAATGAGCAGTTCTTC; CDR3aa: CASSQLAPSSYNEQFF
abundance: few; j_gene: TRBJ2-3; v_gene: TRBV4-1; d_gene: TRBD2; CDR3nt: TGCGCCAGCAGCCAAGTGGGACTAGCGGCAGATACGCAGTATTTT; CDR3aa: CASSQVGLAADTQYF
abundance: many; j_gene: TRBJ1-2; v_gene: TRBV29-1; d_gene: TRBD1; CDR3nt: TGCAGCGCCGCAGACAGGGAGCATGGCTACACCTTC; CDR3aa: CSAADREHGYTF
abundance: few; j_gene: TRBJ2-3; v_gene: TRBV10-2; d_gene: TRBD2; CDR3nt: TGCGCCAGCAGCAGGACTAGCGGAGAATGGACAGATACGCAGTATTTT; CDR3aa: CASSRTSGEWTDTQYF
abundance: few; j_gene: TRBJ2-1; v_gene: TRBV6-5; d_gene: NA; CDR3nt: TGTGCCAGCAGTTACTCGATGGGCGCGGGGTCTGAGCAGTTCTTC; CDR3aa: CASSYSMGAGSEQFF
abundance: NA; j_gene: TRBJ2-7; v_gene: TRBV7-9; d_gene: TRBD2; CDR3nt: TGTGCCAGCAGTTACGCCGGGACTAGGCCCAGAGAGCAGTACTTC; CDR3aa: CASSYAGTRPREQYF
abundance: few; j_gene: TRBJ2-1; v_gene: TRBV28; d_gene: TRBD2; CDR3nt: TGTGCCACCGGAGGCCGGCAGGGAGGGTACAATGAGCAGTTCTTC; CDR3aa: CATGGRQGGYNEQFF
abundance: NA; j_gene: TRBJ2-7; v_gene: TRBV18; d_gene: TRBD2; CDR3nt: TGTGCCAGCTCACCCTCTAGCGGCACCTACGAGCAGTACTTC; CDR3aa: CASSPSSGTYEQYF
abundance: NA; j_gene: TRBJ1-2; v_gene: TRBV18; d_gene: NA; CDR3nt: TGTGCCAGCTCACCGGCGGCAGGGCCCTATGGCTACACCTTC; CDR3aa: CASSPAAGPYGYTF
abundance: NA; j_gene: TRBJ2-5; v_gene: TRBV3-1; d_gene: NA; CDR3nt: TGTGCCAGCAGCCCCCTGGGTAGGGGTTATGAAGAGACCCAGTACTTC; CDR3aa: CASSPLGRGYEETQYF
abundance: NA; j_gene: TRBJ1-5; v_gene: TRBV20-1; d_gene: NA; CDR3nt: TGCAGTGTTGTTAGAGCTTTCAGCAATCAGCCCCAGCATTTT; CDR3aa: CSVVRAFSNQPQHF
abundance: NA; j_gene: TRBJ2-7; v_gene: TRBV9; d_gene: NA; CDR3nt: TGTGCCAGCAGCCCAACCGGCTCCTACGAGCAGTACTTC; CDR3aa: CASSPTGSYEQYF
abundance: once; j_gene: TRBJ2-5; v_gene: TRBV7-3; d_gene: NA; CDR3nt: TGTGCCAGCGCGTCTGGGATGCAAGAGACCCAGTACTTC; CDR3aa: CASASGMQETQYF
abundance: few; j_gene: TRBJ2-7; v_gene: TRBV5-1; d_gene: NA; CDR3nt: TGCGCCAGCAGCTTTGAACCGGGACTTTTCTACGAGCAGTACTTC; CDR3aa: CASSFEPGLFYEQYF
abundance: NA; j_gene: TRBJ2-3; v_gene: TRBV2; d_gene: NA; CDR3nt: TGTGCCAGCAGTGAAGGGCGGGATACGCAGTATTTT; CDR3aa: CASSEGRDTQYF
abundance: few; j_gene: TRBJ2-5; v_gene: TRBV19; d_gene: TRBD2; CDR3nt: TGTGCCAGCAATACCCCGGGACTAGCGGAAGAGACCCAGTACTTC; CDR3aa: CASNTPGLAEETQYF
abundance: few; j_gene: TRBJ2-5; v_gene: TRBV7-2; d_gene: NA; CDR3nt: TGTGCCAGCAGCTCCGGACTGGCCCGAGGGGAGACCCAGTACTTC; CDR3aa: CASSSGLARGETQYF
abundance: few; j_gene: TRBJ2-2; v_gene: TRBV3-1; d_gene: NA; CDR3nt: TGTGCCAGCAGCCCTCGAAGGGGGTCCTCCACCGGGGAGCTGTTTTTT; CDR3aa: CASSPRRGSSTGELFF
abundance: NA; j_gene: TRBJ2-1; v_gene: TRBV3-1; d_gene: NA; CDR3nt: TGTGCCAGCAGCCAAGGGCGGCCCCCTAAGTTCTTC; CDR3aa: CASSQGRPPKFF
abundance: NA; j_gene: TRBJ2-3; v_gene: TRBV29-1; d_gene: NA; CDR3nt: TGCAGCGTTGCCGGGCTCACAGATACGCAGTATTTT; CDR3aa: CSVAGLTDTQYF
abundance: NA; j_gene: TRBJ2-7; v_gene: TRBV24-1; d_gene: NA; CDR3nt: TGTGCCACCAGTGGGAATTCCTACGAGCAGTACTTC; CDR3aa: CATSGNSYEQYF
abundance: NA; j_gene: TRBJ1-3; v_gene: TRBV7-6; d_gene: NA; CDR3nt: TGTGCCAGCAGCTTACAATTCTCCAACTCAAACACCATATATTTT; CDR3aa: CASSLQFSNSNTIYF
abundance: few; j_gene: TRBJ2-5; v_gene: TRBV10-3; d_gene: TRBD1; CDR3nt: TGTGCCATCAGCTCGGGACAGGGAAAAGAGACCCAGTACTTC; CDR3aa: CAISSGQGKETQYF
abundance: NA; j_gene: TRBJ2-7; v_gene: TRBV20-1; d_gene: NA; CDR3nt: TGCAGTGCTACTCCAGGCGGAGGGGCTTACGAGCAGTACTTC; CDR3aa: CSATPGGGAYEQYF
abundance: NA; j_gene: TRBJ1-5; v_gene: TRBV5-6; d_gene: TRBD1; CDR3nt: TGTGCCAGCAGCTTGCAGGGGGGCGGAGGAAATCAGCCCCAGCATTTT; CDR3aa: CASSLQGGGGNQPQHF
abundance: NA; j_gene: TRBJ2-1; v_gene: TRBV5-1; d_gene: TRBD2; CDR3nt: TGCGCCAGCAGCTCCGCGGGCGGGGGGGACTCCTACAATGAGCAGTTCTTC; CDR3aa: CASSSAGGGDSYNEQFF
abundance: NA; j_gene: TRBJ1-2; v_gene: TRBV3-1; d_gene: NA; CDR3nt: TGTGCCAGCAGCCAAGATGGGGTCGGTGGCTACACCTTC; CDR3aa: CASSQDGVGGYTF
abundance: NA; j_gene: TRBJ1-2; v_gene: TRBV5-1; d_gene: NA; CDR3nt: TGCGCCAGCAGCCTGGACAGCCCCTATGGCTACACCTTC; CDR3aa: CASSLDSPYGYTF
abundance: many; j_gene: TRBJ2-1; v_gene: TRBV27; d_gene: TRBD2; CDR3nt: TGTGCCAGCAGTGTACTAAGCGGGAGTCGATGGGGTGAGCAGTTCTTC; CDR3aa: CASSVLSGSRWGEQFF
abundance: NA; j_gene: TRBJ2-7; v_gene: TRBV6-2/TRBV6-3; d_gene: NA; CDR3nt: TGTGCCAGCAGTTACAAGGACGAGCAGTACTTC; CDR3aa: CASSYKDEQYF
abundance: NA; j_gene: TRBJ2-3; v_gene: TRBV12-3/TRBV12-4; d_gene: TRBD2; CDR3nt: TGTGCCAGCAGTGCAAGCGGGAGGGCGGGAGATACGCAGTATTTT; CDR3aa: CASSASGRAGDTQYF
abundance: few; j_gene: TRBJ2-7; v_gene: TRBV27; d_gene: NA; CDR3nt: TGTGCCAGCAGTTCCTACGAGCAGTACTTC; CDR3aa: CASSSYEQYF